Presented here are 9 T cell receptor beta chains from one specimen sequenced in a study of regulatory T cells in long-lasting Graves disease. Described time point: newly diagnosed GD, antithyroid drugs for less than 3 months. PBMCs provided the RNA from which the TCR library was made. Building of the TCR beta libraries involved iRepertoire HTBI primers and Arm-PCR of CDR3 regions. One entry per CDR3 protein results from TCRdb running MiXCR on the multiplex PCR reads. Among more than 400,000 distinct CDR3 sequences, about 17% were seen once, and the ten largest hold 12%. These same records also appear under a second study, on T cells in Graves' hyperthyroidism and ophthalmopathy.

The material sequenced was peripheral blood mononuclear cells (PBMCs), taken at new diagnosis, from a patient treated with antithyroid drugs. All receptors derive from a man aged 40-49 years with Graves disease.

The V gene is TRBV5-1, the J gene TRBJ2-5; D might be TRBD2 (6 bases). The germline V gene encodes CDR1 SGHRS and CDR2 YFSETQ. V dropped 1 base and J dropped 5 bases, with 15 bases sitting between them. The CDR3 contains 15 residues. CDR3 coding DNA: TGCGCCAGCAGCTTGAAGACGGGGGTCCGGGAGACCCAGTACTTC. This encodes CASSLKTGVRETQYF.

This clonotype was seen repeatedly, ten times or more. The chain combines TRBV6-5 with TRBJ2-7; no firm D call. The V end was cut by 0 bases, the J end by 3 bases, with 9 bases between. CDR3 length: 14 amino acids. CDR1 MNHEY and CDR2 SVGAGI come from the germline V gene. CDR3 sequence reads: CASSYSRTFYEQYF. CDR3 DNA sequence: TGTGCCAGCAGTTACTCCCGGACGTTCTACGAGCAGTACTTC.

This clonotype has a count of ten or more. The V gene is TRBV30, the J gene TRBJ1-6, with TRBD1 matching over 8 bases. Germline lookup yields CDR1 GTSNPN and CDR2 SVGIG (reference sequence). With 7 bases clipped from V and 9 bases from J, the junction kept 8 bases outside the gene matches. There are 13 residues in the CDR3. Written as DNA, the CDR3 is TGTGCCTACGCGGACAGGGTTGGTTCACCCCTCCACTTT. This codes for CAYADRVGSPLHF.

Remarks on this clonotype: This clone may be a read error of a much larger clone one base away. The chain has TRBV7-9 and TRBJ1-5; no clear D gene. Looked up from germline, CDR1 is SEHNR and CDR2 is FQNEAQ (reference sequence). This CDR3 contains 15 residues. The V end was cut by 4 bases, the J end by 4 bases, with 14 bases between. This CDR3 is CASSSGAGWNQPQHF. As DNA, the CDR3 is TGTGCCAGCAGCTCAGGCGCTGGGTGGAATCAGCCCCAGCATTTT.

This clonotype was detected ten times or more. The chain uses TRBV28 and TRBJ2-4, with D perhaps matching TRBD2 (5 bases). The CDR3 spans 14 residues. CDR1 and CDR2 from the germline V gene are MDHEN and SYDVKM. Trimming pared 3 bases from V and 0 bases from J, leaving 6 bases between. The CDR3 nucleotides are TGTGCCAGCAGTTTGAGCGGAGCCAAAAACATTCAGTACTTC. This gives the protein CASSLSGAKNIQYF. Filled out from reference TRBV28 and TRBJ2-4, the complete variable domain reads DVKVTQSSRYLVKRTGEKVFLECVQDMDHENMFWYRQDPGLGLRLIYFSYDVKMKEKGDIPEGYSVSREKKERFSLILESASTNQTSMYLCASSLSGAKNIQYFGAGTRLSVL.

Notes on this clonotype: This likely reflects a read error, since a far larger clone is one base away. V and J are TRBV11-1 and TRBJ2-5, with D possibly matching TRBD2 (5 bases). The assigned J gene may be wrong: the sequence end matches TRBJ2-1 better. CDR3 size: 16 residues. The germline V gene encodes CDR1 SGHAT and CDR2 FQDESV (reference sequence). In nucleotides, the CDR3 is TGTGCCAGCAGCCTGGGAGTCCCCCTACGGCAAAATGAGCAGTTCTTC. Its translation: CASSLGVPLRQNEQFF.

The chain is built from TRBV10-3 and TRBJ2-5, with a weak D call TRBD1 (6 bases). Looked up from germline, CDR1 is ENHRY and CDR2 is SYGVKD. V dropped 6 bases and J dropped 3 bases, with 8 bases sitting between them. The CDR3 has 12 amino acids. CDR3 DNA: TGTGCCATCAGCGGACAGAAAGAGACCCAGTACTTC. Protein sequence: CAISGQKETQYF.

This chain links TRBV20-1 with TRBJ2-1, with D maybe TRBD1 (6 bases). V dropped 4 bases and J dropped 0 bases, with 10 bases sitting between them. The CDR3 loop spans 14 amino acids. Germline lookup yields CDR1 DFQATT and CDR2 SNEGSKA (reference sequence). For the CDR3, the DNA is TGCAGTGCTAATGGACAGCCCTCCTACAATGAGCAGTTCTTC. It is translated as CSANGQPSYNEQFF.

The chain couples TRBV25-1 to TRBJ2-7, with D unresolved. Germline lookup yields CDR1 MGHDK and CDR2 SYGVNS. This CDR3 is 12 amino acids long. V was trimmed by 6 bases and J by 6 bases, leaving 12 bases between them. CDR3 loop: CASSAVAVEQYF. The CDR3 DNA sequence: TGTGCCAGCAGCGCAGTAGCAGTCGAGCAGTACTTC.